The 10 T cell receptor beta chains listed next were all sequenced from one sample in a study of cytomegalovirus exposure and HLA in healthy donors. It was with 60 Vbeta and 13 Jbeta primers that the PCR ran. This table comes from immunoSEQ multiplex PCR, and its TCRdb copy is limited to in-frame clones, with some not included. The profile shows some 180,000 clones, 9.5% of them singletons. Sequenced input: PBMCs. These receptors were collected from a woman in her twenties or thirties in good health and CMV-seropositive.

This clone was counted ten times or more. Distinct nucleotide sequences in the sample also encode this CDR3. The chain has TRBV29-1 and TRBJ1-3, with 7 nucleotides matching TRBD1. CDR1 SQVTM and CDR2 ANQGSEA come from the germline V gene. With V trimmed by 4 bases and J by 3 bases, 3 bases remained unmatched. CDR3 length: 13 residues. The chain's CDR3 is CSVVTGSGNTIYF. CDR3 in DNA: TGCAGCGTTGTGACAGGGAGTGGAAACACCATATATTTT.

Only a few counts were recorded for this clone. For the CDR3, the DNA is TGTGCTAGTAGTCGGGGTTACTATGGCTACACCTTC. Amino acids: CASSRGYYGYTF. This sequence joins TRBV12-5 and TRBJ1-2, with D uncertain. The V gene's germline CDR1 is LGHNT and CDR2 FRNRAP. The V and J ends lost 8 bases and 3 bases respectively, with 10 bases between them. The CDR3 runs 12 residues. The full variable domain, with the rest looked up from reference TRBV12-5 and TRBJ1-2, is DARVTQTPRHKVTEMGQEVTMRCQPILGHNTVFWYRQTMMQGLELLAYFRNRAPLDDSGMPKDRFSAEMPDATLATLKIQPSEPRDSAVYFCASSRGYYGYTFGSGTRLTVV.

This clone was counted only a few times. The V gene is TRBV5-1, the J gene TRBJ2-5; TRBD2 matches 8 bases. The J call may be faulty, since TRBJ2-7 better matches the DNA end. The CDR3 covers 14 residues. From germline, CDR1 is SGHRS and CDR2 YFSETQ. The CDR3 sequence is CASRLASGRYEQYF. The CDR3 coding sequence is TGCGCCAGCAGGCTGGCTAGCGGGCGGTACGAGCAGTACTTC.

This clone was counted between two and nine times. The genes are TRBV7-3 and TRBJ1-1; TRBD1 matches 8 bases. The trim removed 5 bases at V and 4 bases at J, leaving 3 bases unmatched. Germline loops: CDR1 SGHTA, CDR2 FQGTGA. CDR3 length: 13 amino acids. The CDR3 region is CASSADRGTEAFF. The CDR3 region has the DNA TGTGCCAGCAGCGCCGACAGGGGCACTGAAGCTTTCTTT.

J is TRBJ2-7 and V is TRBV4-1, with 8 bases matching TRBD2. After removal of 4 bases from V and 3 bases from J, the junction contained 8 bases not matched to a gene. Germline CDR1 MGHRA, CDR2 YSYEKL. This CDR3 is 15 amino acids long. CDR3 region: CASSPLGLAGYEQYF. The DNA for the CDR3 is TGCGCCAGCAGCCCCCTAGGCCTAGCGGGCTACGAGCAGTACTTC.

The chain couples TRBV12-5 to TRBJ2-1, with D possibly being TRBD2 (5 bases). The germline V gene encodes CDR1 LGHNT and CDR2 FRNRAP. This CDR3 spans 14 amino acids. V was cut by 5 bases and J by 1 base, with 9 bases left in between. The CDR3 loop is CASGPPGSYNEQFF. CDR3 DNA sequence: TGTGCTAGTGGTCCCCCGGGATCCTACAATGAGCAGTTCTTC. Full variable domain (remainder filled in from reference TRBV12-5 and TRBJ2-1): DARVTQTPRHKVTEMGQEVTMRCQPILGHNTVFWYRQTMMQGLELLAYFRNRAPLDDSGMPKDRFSAEMPDATLATLKIQPSEPRDSAVYFCASGPPGSYNEQFFGPGTRLTVL.

This clone has more than one count but fewer than ten. V gene TRBV10-2 combines with J gene TRBJ2-7; 8 bases agree with TRBD1. The length of the CDR3 is 16 residues. V was clipped by 6 bases and J by 2 bases; unmatched bases: 12. CDR1 and CDR2 from the germline V gene are WSHSY and SAAADI. The CDR3 nucleotides are TGCGCCAGCAGCCGAGGTTCGGACAGGGATGCCTACGAGCAGTACTTC. Residues: CASSRGSDRDAYEQYF.

J is TRBJ2-7 and V is TRBV5-4; D is perhaps TRBD1 (6 bases). The germline V and J ends were trimmed by 2 bases and 3 bases, with 6 bases remaining between them. This CDR3 has 12 amino acids. The germline V gene encodes CDR1 SGHNT and CDR2 YYREEE (reference sequence). The CDR3 sequence: CASSFRGYEQYF. DNA for the CDR3: TGTGCCAGCAGCTTCAGGGGCTACGAGCAGTACTTC.

This clone was found a few times. V and J are TRBV9 and TRBJ2-3; 9 bases line up with TRBD1. The V segment lost 0 bases and the J segment 9 bases; nucleotides outside the gene matches: 14. CDR3 length: 17 amino acids. The V gene's germline CDR1 is SGDLS and CDR2 YYNGEE. CDR3 coding DNA: TGTGCCAGCAGCGTAGGTCCCGGGACAGGGTCCCCGCGGACGCAGTATTTT. Amino acid sequence: CASSVGPGTGSPRTQYF.

This clone was detected a few times. The rearrangement uses TRBV5-5 and TRBJ2-2, with 7 positions matching TRBD1. After removal of 4 bases from V and 7 bases from J, the junction contained 13 bases not matched to a gene. Germline assignment: CDR1 SGHKS and CDR2 YYEKEE (reference sequence). This CDR3 is built from 16 residues. The CDR3: CASSRRQGDGFGELFF. The CDR3 bases are TGTGCCAGCAGCCGTAGACAGGGTGATGGATTCGGGGAGCTGTTTTTT.